What follows describes a single T cell receptor (beta chain). The CDR3 length is 12 residues. V gave up 2 bases and J gave up 8 bases, with 7 bases separating them. The germline V gene has CDR1 ENHRY and CDR2 SYGVKD. The data originate from a study of early T cells in non-severe SARS-CoV-2 infection. One entry per CDR3 protein, called by TCRdb with MiXCR from the 5' RACE reads. The table shows 75,000 to 100,000 distinct CDR3 sequences, with 16% occurring only once. This TCR derives from an adult who was a healthcare worker with PCR-confirmed SARS-CoV-2 infection or an uninfected control (not recorded which). The chain employs TRBV10-3 and TRBJ2-1; D call uncertain. Specimen: whole blood. CDR3 loop: CAISEPLYEQFF. The CDR3 DNA follows: TGTGCCATCAGTGAGCCCCTCTATGAGCAGTTCTTC.